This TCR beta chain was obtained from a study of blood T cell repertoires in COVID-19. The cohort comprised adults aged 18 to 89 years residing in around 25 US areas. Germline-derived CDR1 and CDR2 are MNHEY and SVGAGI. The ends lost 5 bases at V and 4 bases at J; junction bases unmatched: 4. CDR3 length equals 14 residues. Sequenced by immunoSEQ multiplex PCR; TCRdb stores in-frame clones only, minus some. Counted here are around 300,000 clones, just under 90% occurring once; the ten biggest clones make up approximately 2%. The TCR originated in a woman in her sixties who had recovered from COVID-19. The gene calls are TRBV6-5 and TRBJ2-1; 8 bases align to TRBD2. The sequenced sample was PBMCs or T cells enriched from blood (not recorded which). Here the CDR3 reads CASSTSGYYNEQFF. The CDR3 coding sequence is TGTGCCAGCAGTACTAGCGGATATTACAATGAGCAGTTCTTC.